A single sample gave rise to the 12 T cell receptor beta chains below, sequenced in a study of cytomegalovirus exposure and HLA in healthy donors. Measured with immunoSEQ multiplex PCR; TCRdb has only the in-frame clones, and not every one. This table holds roughly 120,000 clones, around 88% found once. The specimen was PBMCs. The receptors come from a man aged 18 to 35 in good health and CMV-seronegative.

The V gene is TRBV4-3, the J gene TRBJ2-3, with a weak D call TRBD2 (5 bases). Trimming pared 3 bases from V and 6 bases from J, leaving 10 bases between. This CDR3 region has 13 residues. The germline CDR1 and CDR2 sequences are LGHNA and YSLEER. The CDR3 DNA reads TGCGCCAGCAGCCAGGAGGCGGTCGATACGCAGTATTTT. This gives the protein CASSQEAVDTQYF.

The chain carries TRBV6-1 and TRBJ2-1; D possibly corresponds to TRBD2 (5 bases). This CDR3 has 14 residues. In germline, CDR1 is MNHNS, CDR2 SASEGT. With 6 bases removed from V and 6 bases from J, the gap between germline ends came to 15 bases. The CDR3 DNA sequence: TGTGCCAGCAGGGGCAGCGGTGAAAGCAATGAGCAGTTCTTC. It yields the protein CASRGSGESNEQFF.

This rearrangement joins TRBV27 to TRBJ2-7, with D maybe TRBD1 (5 bases). CDR1 and CDR2 from the germline V gene are MNHEY and SMNVEV (reference sequence). The V and J ends lost 5 bases and 7 bases respectively, with 21 bases between them. CDR3 length: 15 amino acids. In nucleotides, the CDR3 is TGTGCCAGCAGTCCTCGACAGAGCGCTGGATCTGAGCAGTACTTC. Its protein product is CASSPRQSAGSEQYF.

This clone was seen only once. The genes are TRBV7-2 and TRBJ2-7, with 10 bases fitting TRBD2. CDR1 SGHTA and CDR2 FQGNSA come from the germline V gene. With 4 bases clipped from V and 2 bases from J, the junction kept 8 bases outside the gene matches. This CDR3 is 16 amino acids long. The CDR3 loop is CASSWNSGGNPYEQYF. The CDR3 DNA reads as TGTGCCAGCAGCTGGAATAGCGGGGGGAACCCCTACGAGCAGTACTTC.

This clone has just a few counts. The chain employs TRBV5-5 and TRBJ1-3; D uncertain. Germline V gene lookup returns CDR1 SGHKS and CDR2 YYEKEE (reference sequence). Trimming cost V 2 bases and J 1 base, with 13 bases left between them. The CDR3 contains 16 residues. The DNA for the CDR3 is TGTGCCAGCAGCTTCTCGATAACCGGTTCTGGAAACACCATATATTTT. Residues: CASSFSITGSGNTIYF.

V usage is TRBV27 and J usage is TRBJ2-1; the D gene is possibly TRBD2 (5 bases). Germline V CDR1 and CDR2: MNHEY, SMNVEV (reference sequence). This CDR3 has 13 amino acids. Trimming shortened V by 0 bases and J by 7 bases, and 7 bases separated the two germline ends. The CDR3 nucleotides are TGTGCCAGCAGTTTATCGTGGAGGAATGAGCAGTTCTTC. Its protein is CASSLSWRNEQFF.

This clone was seen only a few times. The rearrangement uses TRBV11-2 and TRBJ2-7, with D perhaps matching TRBD1 (6 bases). V lost 8 bases and J 0 bases, leaving 8 bases between the germline ends. CDR3 size: 12 residues. The germline V gene encodes CDR1 SGHAT and CDR2 FQNNGV. CDR3 DNA sequence: TGTGCCAGCGGACAGTTCTCCTACGAGCAGTACTTC. Residues: CASGQFSYEQYF.

The chain carries TRBV7-8 and TRBJ1-5; TRBD1 agrees at 9 bases. Germline lookup yields CDR1 SGHVS and CDR2 FQNEAQ. V shed 1 base, J shed 11 bases, and the junction held 9 bases outside the gene matches. The CDR3 extends over 15 amino acids. For the CDR3, the DNA is TGTGCCAGCAGCTTAGGGGACAGGGTCGATTGGGCCCAGCATTTT. The encoded protein is CASSLGDRVDWAQHF.

The chain links TRBV7-2 to TRBJ2-5; the match to TRBD1 covers 10 bases. The germline CDR1 and CDR2 sequences are SGHTA and FQGNSA. V lost 4 bases to trimming and J lost 5 bases; unmatched junction nucleotides: 1. CDR3 length equals 13 residues. The CDR3 region is CASSSGQGETQYF. The CDR3 bases are TGTGCCAGCAGCTCGGGACAGGGGGAGACCCAGTACTTC.

The rearrangement links TRBV6-5 to TRBJ1-4, with D perhaps TRBD1 (5 bases). The V end lost 5 bases, the J end lost 6 bases, and 13 bases lay between the germline ends. CDR1 MNHEY and CDR2 SVGAGI come from the germline V gene. This CDR3 comprises 14 residues. As DNA, the CDR3 is TGTGCCAGCAGTGAAAGGGGTGACGATGAAAAACTGTTTTTT. This sequence encodes CASSERGDDEKLFF.

V and J are TRBV6-1 and TRBJ2-4; maybe TRBD1 (6 bases). Trimming took off 4 bases at V and 5 bases at J, with 18 bases between the two ends. This CDR3 is 16 amino acids long. The V gene's germline CDR1 is MNHNS and CDR2 SASEGT. The CDR3 here is CASSVQQGTGQNIQYF. The CDR3 bases are TGTGCCAGCAGTGTTCAACAGGGAACTGGTCAAAACATTCAGTACTTC.

This clone was detected only a few times. The J gene is TRBJ2-7, the V gene TRBV4-1; 9 bases are shared with TRBD2. CDR1 and CDR2 from the germline V gene are MGHRA and YSYEKL. The CDR3 has 16 amino acids. Trimming removed 0 bases from V and 6 bases from J; junction bases left unmatched: 9. CDR3 region: CASSQDHLAGSREQYF. For the CDR3, the DNA is TGCGCCAGCAGCCAAGACCACCTAGCGGGATCCCGCGAGCAGTACTTC.